The 5 T cell receptor beta chains listed next were all sequenced from one sample in a study of blood T cell repertoires in COVID-19. Some clones are missing from TCRdb's copy, which holds only in-frame ones; the method was immunoSEQ multiplex PCR. The repertoire consists of fewer than 75,000 clones, with just under 90% occurring once and the leading ten covering roughly 1.4%. Input material: peripheral blood. The receptors derive from a man in his fifties or sixties with acute or convalescent COVID-19.

V is TRBV6-5 and J is TRBJ1-4, with D tentatively TRBD1 (6 bases). Germline V gene sequence: CDR1 MNHEY, CDR2 SVGAGI. V lost 6 bases and J lost 4, with 15 bases in between. This CDR3 is 15 amino acids long. The CDR3 spells CASSPSHRVNEKLFF. CDR3 DNA sequence: TGTGCCAGCAGCCCCTCCCACAGGGTTAATGAAAAACTGTTTTTT.

The rearrangement joins TRBV6-5 to TRBJ1-5, with 9 nucleotides matching TRBD1. With V trimmed by 10 bases and J by 4 bases, 2 bases remained unmatched. The length of the CDR3 is 12 residues. From germline, CDR1 is MNHEY and CDR2 SVGAGI. DNA for the CDR3: TGTGCCACCGGGACAGGGAATCAGCCCCAGCATTTT. This codes for CATGTGNQPQHF.

The J gene is TRBJ1-3, the V gene TRBV29-1; possible D gene TRBD1, 5 bases. The CDR3 consists of 13 residues. Trimming took 2 bases from V and 4 from J, leaving 9 bases between them. Germline CDR1 and CDR2: SQVTM and ANQGSEA. In DNA, the CDR3 is TGCAGCGTTGAATACGCAGGGGGAAACACCATATATTTT. Translation: CSVEYAGGNTIYF.

The chain combines TRBV29-1 with TRBJ1-2; possibly TRBD1 for D (6 bases). CDR1 is SQVTM and CDR2 is ANQGSEA in the germline V gene. V was pared by 5 bases and J by 2 bases, with 24 bases between. CDR3 length: 17 residues. The CDR3 DNA follows: TGCAGCGTTCGAGGGATTTCCCTAAGACAGGAAAACTATGGCTACACCTTC. This gives the protein CSVRGISLRQENYGYTF.

The chain recombines TRBV7-9 with TRBJ2-2; possibly TRBD2 for D (6 bases). The germline V gene encodes CDR1 SEHNR and CDR2 FQNEAQ (reference sequence). V was cut by 6 bases and J by 5 bases, with 13 bases left in between. The CDR3 is 14 residues long. CDR3 in DNA: TGTGCCAGCAGTTTGAAGGGGAGGACCGGGGAGCTGTTTTTT. Translating gives CASSLKGRTGELFF.